These T cell receptor beta chains were read from a single sample in a study of shared clonotypes between healthy human individuals. Only in-frame clones appear in the TCRdb table, and some are missing; sequencing was by immunoSEQ multiplex PCR. The data contain hundreds of thousands of clones, approximately 96% of them singletons. Specimen: naive CD8+ T cells sorted from blood. These receptors all stem from a woman in her 30s in good health. Both conserved end residues are trimmed from each CDR3. The D gene is left open where the match is weak.

d_call j_call v_call cdr3_aa
. TRBJ2-5 TRBV7-9 ASSLAGLGQETQY
TRBD1 TRBJ2-7 TRBV27 ASSWTGAQSEQY
TRBD1 . TRBV4-1 ASSRGRTGNPYEQY
TRBD2 TRBJ2-7 TRBV4-1 ASSQVSSGSTYEQY
TRBD2 TRBJ2-1 TRBV28 ASSSPGGDPLNEQF
TRBD2 TRBJ2-3 TRBV5-1 ASSLGAGVSTDTQY
. TRBJ2-3 TRBV7-9 ASSSDLTDTQY
. TRBJ1-5 TRBV6-1 ASSDTGDMNQPQH
. TRBJ2-5 TRBV28 ASSPRGVTNQETQY
. TRBJ1-1 TRBV29-1 SVEDPWTDTEAF
. TRBJ1-1 TRBV6-6 ASSYGSGGGTEAF
. TRBJ1-5 TRBV7-2 ASSLTGRYSNQPQH
. TRBJ1-2 TRBV28 ASGPHLPYGYT
TRBD2 TRBJ2-7 TRBV7-9 ASSPPPWTSGRDEQY
. TRBJ1-1 TRBV4-2 ASSQIAGGAGDTEAF
TRBD1 TRBJ2-1 TRBV7-9 ASSPGQGEYNEQF